One and the same sample provided the 10 T cell receptor beta chains below, sequenced in a study of tumor-infiltrating lymphocytes in primary liver carcinoma (dated by TCRdb to 2017 to 2019). Total RNA and DNA were co-extracted without cell sorting from roughly 20-30 mg of bulk tissue using the AllPrep DNA/RNA mini kit. Sequencer: Illumina HiSeq 2500. TCRbeta-specific cDNA was reverse-transcribed from 500 ng total RNA using a constant-region primer and ProtoScript II reverse transcriptase. Construction of the TCRbeta libraries relied on three nested rounds of multiplex PCR, following a slightly modified ARM-PCR procedure. Each of the first two PCR rounds ran for nine to ten cycles and used multiplex TRBV1-TRBV30 forward primers together with a Cbeta reverse primer. TCRdb redid the processing of the public reads, applying fastp at Q25 and MiXCR, and retained in-frame beta chains. Entries that share a CDR3 protein sequence are merged under the most common genes and DNA. This sample is represented by about 92,000 distinct CDR3 sequences; approximately 72% of them were singletons. Roughly 27% of the sample is taken by the ten largest.

Sequencing input: tumor-adjacent normal liver tissue. These receptors all come from a man between 40 and 49 years old with primary liver carcinoma and hepatitis B virus infection.

Comment on this clonotype: A junction end diverges from the germline sequence, so it may reflect a read error. The rearrangement links TRBV11-2 to TRBJ1-1; 8 nucleotides match TRBD1. The CDR3 has 16 amino acids. Looked up from germline, CDR1 is SGHAT and CDR2 is FQNNGV. The CDR3 reads CAGSRTILGQDTGAFF. CDR3 coding DNA: TGTGCAGGCAGTCGTACGATTCTGGGACAGGACACTGGAGCTTTCTTT.

This clonotype was observed once. A much larger clonotype is one base distant, so this may be a read error. The V and J genes are TRBV5-6 and TRBJ1-1; 10 nucleotides agree with TRBD1. CDR3 length equals 14 residues. The germline V gene encodes CDR1 SGHDT and CDR2 YYEEEE. CDR3 in DNA: TGTGCCAGCAGCAGGGGACAGGGGAACATTGAAGCTTTCTTT. Translating gives CASSRGQGNIEAFF.

Regarding this clonotype: Germline and junction disagree at one end, which may indicate a read error. This sequence joins TRBV29-1 and TRBJ2-2; D could derive from TRBD1 or TRBD2 (5 bases each). The CDR3 spans 10 residues. Per germline, CDR1 SQVTM and CDR2 ANQGSEA. The CDR3 sequence: CNVGQGELFF. Written as DNA, the CDR3 is TGCAATGTGGGGCAAGGGGAGTTGTTTTTT.

This clonotype was counted at least ten times. V usage is TRBV29-1 and J usage is TRBJ2-3; TRBD1 agrees at 7 bases. This CDR3 region has 14 residues. Germline CDR1 is SQVTM and CDR2 is ANQGSEA. V lost 6 bases to trimming and J lost 2 bases; unmatched junction nucleotides: 8. CDR3 coding DNA: TGCAGCGTCGCGGGCCAGGGGGACACAGATACGCAGTATTTT. Residues: CSVAGQGDTDTQYF.

The rearrangement joins TRBV6-1 to TRBJ2-5; 8 positions match TRBD2. The CDR3 totals 14 residues. Germline V gives CDR1 MNHNS, CDR2 SASEGT. Here the CDR3 DNA reads TGTACCGGCGAGGTTAGCGGGACTCAAGAGACCCAGTACTTC. This gives the protein CTGEVSGTQETQYF.

This clonotype was counted between two and nine times. The chain couples TRBV24-1 to TRBJ1-2; TRBD1 might be the D (6 bases). Trimming took 2 bases from V and 8 from J, leaving 8 bases between them. CDR3 length equals 12 residues. Per germline, CDR1 KGHDR and CDR2 SFDVKD. CDR3 coding DNA: TGTGCCACCAGTGATTCCGGACAGGGCTACACCTTC. This codes for CATSDSGQGYTF.

As concerns this clonotype: The germline gene is not matched at one end of the junction; a read error may be the cause. The gene calls are TRBV28 and TRBJ2-7; TRBD2 matches at 10 bases. CDR3 length: 14 amino acids. Germline-derived CDR1 and CDR2 are MDHEN and SYDVKM. The CDR3 sequence: CASTRGLALAKWDF. The CDR3 DNA reads TGTGCCAGCACGCGGGGACTAGCGTTAGCTAAGTGGGACTTC.

As regards this clonotype: Germline and junction disagree at one end, which may indicate a read error. The rearrangement links TRBV12-3 or TRBV12-4 to TRBJ2-3; D perhaps matches TRBD1 (7 bases). The CDR3 has 19 residues. CDR3 protein: CASSSPGQFSGGRADRQYF. In DNA form, the CDR3 reads TGTGCCAGCAGCTCCCCGGGACAGTTCTCTGGAGGGCGAGCAGATAGGCAGTATTTT.

Comments on this clonotype: One end of the junction does not line up with germline, which may come from a read error. The chain recombines TRBV11-2 with TRBJ2-3, with a possible D match to TRBD2 (6 bases). Germline CDR1 SGHAT, CDR2 FQNNGV. This CDR3 region has 15 residues. The CDR3 spells CASSFLGGGTDTQYF. CDR3 DNA: TGTGCCAGCAGCTTCTTGGGGGGTGGCACAGATACGCAGTATTTC.

This clonotype came up once. This could be a read error, since a much larger clone is one nucleotide away. V gene TRBV10-3 combines with J gene TRBJ2-2; no firm D call. CDR1 and CDR2 (germline): ENHRY, SYGVKD. V lost 4 bases to trimming and J lost 7 bases, with 4 bases between them. CDR3 length: 11 amino acids. In nucleotides, the CDR3 is TGTGCCATCAGTGCGGTCGGGGAGCTGTTTTTT. Its translation: CAISAVGELFF.